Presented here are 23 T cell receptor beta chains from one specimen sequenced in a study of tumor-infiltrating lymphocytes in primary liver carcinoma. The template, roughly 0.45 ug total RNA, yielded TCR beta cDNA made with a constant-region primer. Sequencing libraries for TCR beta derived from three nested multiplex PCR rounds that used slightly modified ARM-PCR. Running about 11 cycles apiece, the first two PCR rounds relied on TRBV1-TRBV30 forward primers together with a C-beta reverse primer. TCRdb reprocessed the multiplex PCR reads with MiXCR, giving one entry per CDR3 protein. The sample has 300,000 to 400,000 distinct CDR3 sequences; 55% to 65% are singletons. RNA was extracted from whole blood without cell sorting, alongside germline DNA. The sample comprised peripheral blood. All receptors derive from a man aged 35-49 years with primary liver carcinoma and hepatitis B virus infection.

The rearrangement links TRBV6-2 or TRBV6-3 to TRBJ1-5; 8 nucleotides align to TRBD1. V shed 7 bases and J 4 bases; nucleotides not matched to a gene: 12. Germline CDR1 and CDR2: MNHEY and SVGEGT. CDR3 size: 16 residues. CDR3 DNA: TGTGCCAGCAACTTCCGGACAGGGACGTCGAATCAGCCCCAGCATTTT. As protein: CASNFRTGTSNQPQHF.

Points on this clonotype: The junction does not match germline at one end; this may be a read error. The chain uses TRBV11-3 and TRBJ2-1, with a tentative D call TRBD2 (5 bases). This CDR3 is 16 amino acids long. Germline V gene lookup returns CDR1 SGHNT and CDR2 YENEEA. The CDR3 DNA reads TGTGCCAGCAGCTTATTGCAGGAGGCCCCCTACAATGAGCATTTATTC. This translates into CASSLLQEAPYNEHLF.

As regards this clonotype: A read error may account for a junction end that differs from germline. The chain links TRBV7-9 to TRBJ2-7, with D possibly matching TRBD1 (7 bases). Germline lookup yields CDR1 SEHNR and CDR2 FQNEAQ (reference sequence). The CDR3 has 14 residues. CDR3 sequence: CASSRRGAAYEKYF. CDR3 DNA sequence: TGTGCCAGCAGCCGCAGGGGGGCCGCCTACGAGAAGTACTTC.

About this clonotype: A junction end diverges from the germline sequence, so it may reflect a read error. This CDR3 reads CASSLDEGVGTQCF. CDR3 nucleotide sequence: TGTGCCAGCAGCTTAGATGAGGGGGTCGGGACCCAGTGCTTC. The V gene is TRBV11-2, the J gene TRBJ2-5, with TRBD1 as a possible D gene (6 bases). In germline, CDR1 is SGHAT, CDR2 FQNNGV. The CDR3 is made up of 14 amino acids. The full variable domain, in which reference TRBV11-2 and TRBJ2-5 provide the parts outside the CDR3, is EAGVAQSPRYKIIEKRQSVAFWCNPISGHATLYWYQQILGQGPKLLIQFQNNGVVDDSQLPKDRFSAERLKGVDSTLKIQPAKLEDSAVYLCASSLDEGVGTQCFGPGTRLLVL.

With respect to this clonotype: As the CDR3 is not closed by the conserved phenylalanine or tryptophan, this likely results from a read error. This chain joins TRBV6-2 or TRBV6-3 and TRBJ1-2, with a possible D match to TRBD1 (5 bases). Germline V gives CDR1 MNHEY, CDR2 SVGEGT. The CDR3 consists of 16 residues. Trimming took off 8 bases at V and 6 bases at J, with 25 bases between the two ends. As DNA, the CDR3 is TGTGCCAGCGGAGATTATGCGGGGGTTTTGGGCAATGGCTACACCCTC. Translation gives CASGDYAGVLGNGYTL.

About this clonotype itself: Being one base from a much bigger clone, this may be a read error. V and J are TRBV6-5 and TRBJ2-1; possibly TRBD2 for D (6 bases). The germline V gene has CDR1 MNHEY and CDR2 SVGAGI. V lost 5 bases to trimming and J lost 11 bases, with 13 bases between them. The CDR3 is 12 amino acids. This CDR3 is CASSPFGGKQFF. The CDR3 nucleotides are TGTGCCAGCAGTCCCTTCGGGGGTAAGCAGTTCTTC.

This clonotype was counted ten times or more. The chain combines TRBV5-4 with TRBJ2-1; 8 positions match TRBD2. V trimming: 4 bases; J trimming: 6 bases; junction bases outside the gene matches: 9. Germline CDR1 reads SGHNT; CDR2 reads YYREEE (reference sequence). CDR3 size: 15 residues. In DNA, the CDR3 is TGTGCCAGCAGCAAGTATAGCGGGGTGGGCAATGAGCAGTTCTTC. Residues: CASSKYSGVGNEQFF.

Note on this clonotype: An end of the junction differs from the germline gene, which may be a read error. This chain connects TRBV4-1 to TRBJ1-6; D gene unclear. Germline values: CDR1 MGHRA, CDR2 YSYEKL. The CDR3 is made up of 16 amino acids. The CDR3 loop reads CASSQEESSYNSPLHF. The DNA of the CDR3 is TGCGCCAGCAGTCAAGAAGAGAGCTCCTATAATTCACCCCTCCACTTT.

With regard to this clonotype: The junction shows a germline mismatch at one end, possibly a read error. The CDR3 bases are TGTGCCAGTAGAGGCTCAGGGGTGGAGGAGCACTACTTC. Encoded protein: CASRGSGVEEHYF. The chain joins TRBV12-3 or TRBV12-4 to TRBJ2-7; a possible D gene is TRBD1 (6 bases). The CDR3 is 13 amino acids.

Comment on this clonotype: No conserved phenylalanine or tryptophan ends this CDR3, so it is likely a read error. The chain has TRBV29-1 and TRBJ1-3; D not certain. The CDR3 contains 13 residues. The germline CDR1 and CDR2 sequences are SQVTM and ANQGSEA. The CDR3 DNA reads TGCAGTGTGGAAACTAACTCTGGAAACACCATATATCTT. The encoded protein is CSVETNSGNTIYL.

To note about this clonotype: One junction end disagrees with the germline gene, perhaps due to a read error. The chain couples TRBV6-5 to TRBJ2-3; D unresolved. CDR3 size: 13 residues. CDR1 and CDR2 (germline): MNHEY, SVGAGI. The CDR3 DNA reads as TGTGCCAGCAGTAAACGCATCATGGATACGCAATATTTT. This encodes CASSKRIMDTQYF.

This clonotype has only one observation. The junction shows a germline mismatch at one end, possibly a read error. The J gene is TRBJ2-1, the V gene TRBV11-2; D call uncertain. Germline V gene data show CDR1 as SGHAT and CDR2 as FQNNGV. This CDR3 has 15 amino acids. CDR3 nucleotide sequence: TGTGTCAGCAGCTCCGACATGGGATCCTACAATGAGCAGTTCTTC. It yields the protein CVSSSDMGSYNEQFF.

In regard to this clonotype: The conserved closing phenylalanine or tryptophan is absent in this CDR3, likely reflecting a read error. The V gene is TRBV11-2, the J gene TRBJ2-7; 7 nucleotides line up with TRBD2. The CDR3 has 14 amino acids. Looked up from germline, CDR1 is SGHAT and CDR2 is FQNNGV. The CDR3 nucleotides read TGTGCCAGCAGCTTCCCCGGGACTACCTATGAGCAGTACTAC. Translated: CASSFPGTTYEQYY.

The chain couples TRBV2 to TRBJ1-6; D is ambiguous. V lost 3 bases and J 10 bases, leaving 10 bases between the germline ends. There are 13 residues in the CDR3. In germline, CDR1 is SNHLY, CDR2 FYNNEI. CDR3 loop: CASSDSRGSPLHF. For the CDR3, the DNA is TGTGCCAGCAGTGATAGTCGAGGATCACCCCTCCACTTT.

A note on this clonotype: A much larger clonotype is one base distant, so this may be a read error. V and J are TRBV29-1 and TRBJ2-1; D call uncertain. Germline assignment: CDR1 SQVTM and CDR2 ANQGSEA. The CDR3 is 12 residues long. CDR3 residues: CGVEIIGGEQFF. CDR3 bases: TGCGGCGTTGAAATTATTGGCGGTGAGCAGTTCTTC.

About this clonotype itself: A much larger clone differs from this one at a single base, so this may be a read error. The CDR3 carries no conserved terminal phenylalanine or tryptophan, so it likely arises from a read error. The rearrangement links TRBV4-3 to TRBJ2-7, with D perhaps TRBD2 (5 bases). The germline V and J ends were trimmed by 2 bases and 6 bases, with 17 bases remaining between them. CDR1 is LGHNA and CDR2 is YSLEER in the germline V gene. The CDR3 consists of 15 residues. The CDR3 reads CASSQTGTAFGEQYL. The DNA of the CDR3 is TGCGCCAGCAGCCAAACGGGAACAGCCTTCGGCGAGCAGTACCTC.

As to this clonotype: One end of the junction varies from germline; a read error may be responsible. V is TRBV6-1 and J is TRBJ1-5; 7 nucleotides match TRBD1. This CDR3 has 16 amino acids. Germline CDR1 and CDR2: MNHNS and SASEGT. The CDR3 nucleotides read TGTGCCAGCAGGGCGGACAGGTTGTATAGCAATCGGCCCCAGCATTTT. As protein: CASRADRLYSNRPQHF.

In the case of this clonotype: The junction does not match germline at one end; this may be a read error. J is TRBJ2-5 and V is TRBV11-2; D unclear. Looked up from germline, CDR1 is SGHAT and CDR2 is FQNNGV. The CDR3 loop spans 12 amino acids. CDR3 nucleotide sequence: TGTGTCAGCAGCCCAGATGAAGAGACCCAGCACTTC. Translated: CVSSPDEETQHF.

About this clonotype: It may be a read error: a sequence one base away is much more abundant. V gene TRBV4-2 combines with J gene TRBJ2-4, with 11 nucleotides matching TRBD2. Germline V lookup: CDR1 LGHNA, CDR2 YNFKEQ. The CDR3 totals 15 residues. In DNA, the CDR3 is TGTGCCAGCAGTGTAGCGGGAGGGTCCAAAATCATTCAGTACTTC. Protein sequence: CASSVAGGSKIIQYF.

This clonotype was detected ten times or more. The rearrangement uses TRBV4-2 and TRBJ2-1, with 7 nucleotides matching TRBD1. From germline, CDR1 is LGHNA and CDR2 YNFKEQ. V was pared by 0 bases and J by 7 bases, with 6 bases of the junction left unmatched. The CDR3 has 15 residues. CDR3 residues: CASSQEGTVDNEQFF. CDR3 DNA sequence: TGTGCCAGCAGCCAAGAAGGGACAGTGGATAATGAGCAGTTCTTC.

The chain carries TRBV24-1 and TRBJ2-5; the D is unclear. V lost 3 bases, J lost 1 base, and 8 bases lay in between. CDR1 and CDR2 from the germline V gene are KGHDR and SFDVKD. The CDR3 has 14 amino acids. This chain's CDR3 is CATSDTETQETQYF. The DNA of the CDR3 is TGTGCCACCAGTGATACAGAGACCCAAGAGACCCAGTACTTC.

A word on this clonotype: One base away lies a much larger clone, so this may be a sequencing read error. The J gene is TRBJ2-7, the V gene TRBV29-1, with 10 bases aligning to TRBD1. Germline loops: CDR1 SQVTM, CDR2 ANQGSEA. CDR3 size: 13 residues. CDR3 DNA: TGCAACGTAACCCGGGACAGGGGTTACGAGCAGTACTTC. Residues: CNVTRDRGYEQYF.

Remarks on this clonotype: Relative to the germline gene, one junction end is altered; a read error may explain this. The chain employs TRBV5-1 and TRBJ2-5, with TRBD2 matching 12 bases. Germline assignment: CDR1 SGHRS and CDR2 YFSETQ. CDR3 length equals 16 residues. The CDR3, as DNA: TGCGCCAGCAGCGCGACTAGCGGGAGAGGAGAAGAGGCCCAGTACTTC. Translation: CASSATSGRGEEAQYF.